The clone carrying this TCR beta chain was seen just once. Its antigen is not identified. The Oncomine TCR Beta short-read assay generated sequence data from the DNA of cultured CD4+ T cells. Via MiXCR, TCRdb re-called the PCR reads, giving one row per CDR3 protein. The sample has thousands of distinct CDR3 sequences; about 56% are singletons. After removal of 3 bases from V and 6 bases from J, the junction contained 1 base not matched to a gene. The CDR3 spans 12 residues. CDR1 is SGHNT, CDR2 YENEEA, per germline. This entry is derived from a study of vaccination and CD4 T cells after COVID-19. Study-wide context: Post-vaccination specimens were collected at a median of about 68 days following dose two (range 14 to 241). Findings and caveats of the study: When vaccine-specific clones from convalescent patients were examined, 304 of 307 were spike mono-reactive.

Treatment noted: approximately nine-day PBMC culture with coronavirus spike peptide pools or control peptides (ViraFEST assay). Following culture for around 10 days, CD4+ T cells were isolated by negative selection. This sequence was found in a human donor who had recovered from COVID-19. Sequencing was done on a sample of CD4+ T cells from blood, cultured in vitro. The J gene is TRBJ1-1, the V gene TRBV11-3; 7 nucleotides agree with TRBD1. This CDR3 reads CASSLQGAEAFF. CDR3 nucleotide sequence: TGTGCCAGCAGCTTGCAGGGGGCTGAAGCTTTCTTT. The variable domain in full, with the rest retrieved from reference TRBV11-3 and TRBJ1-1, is EAGVVQSPRYKIIEKKQPVAFWCNPISGHNTLYWYLQNLGQGPELLIRYENEEAVDDSQLPKDRFSAERLKGVDSTLKIQPAELGDSAVYLCASSLQGAEAFFGQGTRLTVV.